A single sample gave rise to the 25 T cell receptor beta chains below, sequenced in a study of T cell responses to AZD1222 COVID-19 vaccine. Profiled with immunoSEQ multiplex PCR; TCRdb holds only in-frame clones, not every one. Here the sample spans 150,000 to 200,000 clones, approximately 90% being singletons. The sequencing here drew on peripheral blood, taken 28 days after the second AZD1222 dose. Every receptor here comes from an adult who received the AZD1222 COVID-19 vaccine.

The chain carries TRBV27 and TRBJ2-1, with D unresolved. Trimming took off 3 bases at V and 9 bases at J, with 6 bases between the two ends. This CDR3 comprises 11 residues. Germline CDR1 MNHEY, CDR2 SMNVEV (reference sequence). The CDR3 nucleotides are TGTGCCAGCAGTTTCCTGGGTGAGCAGTTCTTC. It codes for CASSFLGEQFF.

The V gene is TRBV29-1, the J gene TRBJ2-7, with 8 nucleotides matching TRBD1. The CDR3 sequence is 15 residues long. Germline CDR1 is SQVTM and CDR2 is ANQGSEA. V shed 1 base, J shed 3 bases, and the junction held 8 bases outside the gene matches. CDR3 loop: CSVEAWTGIRYEQYF. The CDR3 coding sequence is TGCAGCGTTGAAGCTTGGACAGGGATTCGCTACGAGCAGTACTTC.

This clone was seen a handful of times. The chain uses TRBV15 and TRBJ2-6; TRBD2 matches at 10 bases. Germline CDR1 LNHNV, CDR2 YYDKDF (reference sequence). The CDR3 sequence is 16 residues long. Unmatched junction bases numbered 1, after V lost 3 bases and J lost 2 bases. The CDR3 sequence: CATSRSGGAGANVLTF. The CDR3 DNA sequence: TGTGCCACCAGCAGGAGCGGGGGGGCTGGGGCCAACGTCCTGACTTTC.

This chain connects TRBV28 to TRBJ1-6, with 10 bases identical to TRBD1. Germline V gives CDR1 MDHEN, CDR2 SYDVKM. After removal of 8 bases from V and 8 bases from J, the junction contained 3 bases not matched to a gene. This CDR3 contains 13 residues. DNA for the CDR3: TGTGCCAGCGTAGGACAGGGGGATTCACCCCTCCACTTT. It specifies CASVGQGDSPLHF.

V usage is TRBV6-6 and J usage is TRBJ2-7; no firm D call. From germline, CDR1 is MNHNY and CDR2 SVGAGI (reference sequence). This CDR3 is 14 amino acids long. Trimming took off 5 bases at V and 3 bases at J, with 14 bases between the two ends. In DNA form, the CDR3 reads TGTGCCAGCAGTACGCCCGATCTGAACTACGAGCAGTACTTC. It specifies CASSTPDLNYEQYF.

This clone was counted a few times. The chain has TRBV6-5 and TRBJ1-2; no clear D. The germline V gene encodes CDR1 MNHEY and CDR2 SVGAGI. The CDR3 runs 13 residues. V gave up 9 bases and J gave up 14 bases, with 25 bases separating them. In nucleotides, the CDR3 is TGTGCCAGTACTTATAGAACACCTCGCCGGGAGACCTTC. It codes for CASTYRTPRRETF.

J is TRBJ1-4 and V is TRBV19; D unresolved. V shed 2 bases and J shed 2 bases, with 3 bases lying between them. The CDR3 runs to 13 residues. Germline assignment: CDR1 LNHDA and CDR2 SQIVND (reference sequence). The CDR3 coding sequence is TGTGCCAGTAGTATAACTACTAATGAAAAACTGTTTTTT. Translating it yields CASSITTNEKLFF.

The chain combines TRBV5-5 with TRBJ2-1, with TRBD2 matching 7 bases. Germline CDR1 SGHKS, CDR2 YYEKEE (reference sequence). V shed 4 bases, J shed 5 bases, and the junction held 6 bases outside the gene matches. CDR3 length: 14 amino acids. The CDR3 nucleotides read TGTGCCAGCAGCGGGGACTACCGAAACAATGAGCAGTTCTTC. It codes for CASSGDYRNNEQFF.

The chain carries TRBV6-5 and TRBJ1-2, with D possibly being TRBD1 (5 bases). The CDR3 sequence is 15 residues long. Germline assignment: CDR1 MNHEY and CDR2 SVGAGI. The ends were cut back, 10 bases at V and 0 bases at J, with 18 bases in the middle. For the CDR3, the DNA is TGTGCCACCCGAAGGGCAGGGAACGCTAACTATGGCTACACCTTC. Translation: CATRRAGNANYGYTF.

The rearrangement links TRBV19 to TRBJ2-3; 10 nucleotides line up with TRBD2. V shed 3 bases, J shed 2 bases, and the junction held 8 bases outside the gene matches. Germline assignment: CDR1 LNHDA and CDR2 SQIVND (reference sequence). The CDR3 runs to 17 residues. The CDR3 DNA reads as TGTGCCAGTAGTATCCTAGCGGGAGTGGGGCCCACAGATACGCAGTATTTT. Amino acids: CASSILAGVGPTDTQYF.

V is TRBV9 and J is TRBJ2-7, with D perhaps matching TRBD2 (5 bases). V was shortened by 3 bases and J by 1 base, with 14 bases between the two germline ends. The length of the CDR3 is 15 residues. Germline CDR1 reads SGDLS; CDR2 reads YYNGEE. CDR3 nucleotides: TGTGCCAGCAGCGCAAACAGCGGACCATCCTACGAGCAGTACTTC. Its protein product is CASSANSGPSYEQYF.

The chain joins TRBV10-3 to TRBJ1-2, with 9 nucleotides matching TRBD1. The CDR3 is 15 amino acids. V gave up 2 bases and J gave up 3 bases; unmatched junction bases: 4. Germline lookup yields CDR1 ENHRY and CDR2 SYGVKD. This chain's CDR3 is CAISEVNRGHYGYTF. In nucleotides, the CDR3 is TGTGCCATCAGTGAGGTTAACAGGGGGCACTATGGCTACACCTTC.

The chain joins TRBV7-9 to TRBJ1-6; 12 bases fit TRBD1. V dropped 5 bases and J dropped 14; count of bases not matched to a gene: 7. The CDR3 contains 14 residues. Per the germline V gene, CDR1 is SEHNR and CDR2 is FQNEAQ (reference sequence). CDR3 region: CASSTGTGGMALHF. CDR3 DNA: TGTGCCAGCAGCACAGGGACAGGGGGCATGGCCCTCCACTTT.

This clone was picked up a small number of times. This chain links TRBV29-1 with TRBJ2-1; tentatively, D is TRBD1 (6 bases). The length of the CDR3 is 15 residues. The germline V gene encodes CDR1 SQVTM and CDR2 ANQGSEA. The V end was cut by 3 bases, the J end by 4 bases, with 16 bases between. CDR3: CSVDIGTIGYNEQFF. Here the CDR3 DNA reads TGCAGCGTTGATATTGGGACAATAGGGTACAATGAGCAGTTCTTC.

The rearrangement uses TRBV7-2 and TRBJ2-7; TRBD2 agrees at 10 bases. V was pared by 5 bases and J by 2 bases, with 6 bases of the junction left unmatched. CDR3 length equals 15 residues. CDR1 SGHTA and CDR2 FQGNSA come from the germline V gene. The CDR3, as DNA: TGTGCCAGCAGCCCGACTAGCGGGCGCACCTACGAGCAGTACTTC. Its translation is CASSPTSGRTYEQYF.

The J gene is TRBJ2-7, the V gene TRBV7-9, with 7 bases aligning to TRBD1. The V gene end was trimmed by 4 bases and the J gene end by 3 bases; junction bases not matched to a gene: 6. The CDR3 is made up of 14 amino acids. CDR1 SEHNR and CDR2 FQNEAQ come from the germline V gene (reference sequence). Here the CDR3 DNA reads TGTGCCAGCAGCTCCGACAGGGCCCTCTACGAGCAGTACTTC. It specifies CASSSDRALYEQYF.

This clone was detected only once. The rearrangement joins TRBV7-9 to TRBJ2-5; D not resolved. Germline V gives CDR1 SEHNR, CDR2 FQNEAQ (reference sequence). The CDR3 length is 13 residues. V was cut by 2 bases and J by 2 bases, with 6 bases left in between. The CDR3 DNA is TGTGCCAGCAGCTTATCCAGGCAAGAGACCCAGTACTTC. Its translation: CASSLSRQETQYF.

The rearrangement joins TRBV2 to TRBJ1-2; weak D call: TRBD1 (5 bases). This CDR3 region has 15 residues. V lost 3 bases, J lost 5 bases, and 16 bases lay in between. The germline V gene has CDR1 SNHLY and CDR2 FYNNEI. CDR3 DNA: TGTGCCAGCAGTGACCAATTGGAGAGGGGTTATGGCTACACCTTC. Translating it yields CASSDQLERGYGYTF.

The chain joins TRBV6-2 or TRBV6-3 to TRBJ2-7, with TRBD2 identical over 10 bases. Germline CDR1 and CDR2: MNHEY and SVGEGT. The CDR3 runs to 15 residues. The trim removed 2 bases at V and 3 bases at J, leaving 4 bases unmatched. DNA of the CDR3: TGTGCCAGCAGTTACGATCCTAGCGGGAGCTACGAGCAGTACTTC. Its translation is CASSYDPSGSYEQYF.

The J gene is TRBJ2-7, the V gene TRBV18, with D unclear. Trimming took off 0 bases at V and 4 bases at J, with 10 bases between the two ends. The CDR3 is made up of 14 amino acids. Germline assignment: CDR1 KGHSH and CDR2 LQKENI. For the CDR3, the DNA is TGTGCCAGCTCACCACCTGGTCGGCCTTACGAGCAGTACTTC. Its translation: CASSPPGRPYEQYF.

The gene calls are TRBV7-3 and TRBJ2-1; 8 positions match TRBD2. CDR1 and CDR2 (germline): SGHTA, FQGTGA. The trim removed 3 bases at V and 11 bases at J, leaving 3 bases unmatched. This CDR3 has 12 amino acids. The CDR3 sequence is CASSFREGQQFF. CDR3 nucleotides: TGTGCCAGCAGCTTTCGGGAGGGCCAGCAGTTCTTC.

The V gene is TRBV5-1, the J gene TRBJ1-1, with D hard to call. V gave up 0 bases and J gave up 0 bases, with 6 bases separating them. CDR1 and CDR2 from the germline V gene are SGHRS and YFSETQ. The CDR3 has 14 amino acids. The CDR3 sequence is CASSLAQMNTEAFF. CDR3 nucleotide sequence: TGCGCCAGCAGCTTGGCGCAGATGAACACTGAAGCTTTCTTT.

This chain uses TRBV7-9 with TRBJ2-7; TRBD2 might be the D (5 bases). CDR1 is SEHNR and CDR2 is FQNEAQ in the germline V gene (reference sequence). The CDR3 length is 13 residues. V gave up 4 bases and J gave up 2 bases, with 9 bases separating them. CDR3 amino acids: CASSSAGTYEQYF. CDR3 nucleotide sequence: TGTGCCAGCAGCTCGGCCGGGACCTACGAGCAGTACTTC.

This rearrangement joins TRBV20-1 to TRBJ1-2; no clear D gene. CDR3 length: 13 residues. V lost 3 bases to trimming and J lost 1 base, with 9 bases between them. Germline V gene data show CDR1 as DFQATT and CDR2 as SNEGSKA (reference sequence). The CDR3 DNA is TGCAGTGCTAGTTTACAGATTAACTATGGCTACACCTTC. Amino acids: CSASLQINYGYTF.

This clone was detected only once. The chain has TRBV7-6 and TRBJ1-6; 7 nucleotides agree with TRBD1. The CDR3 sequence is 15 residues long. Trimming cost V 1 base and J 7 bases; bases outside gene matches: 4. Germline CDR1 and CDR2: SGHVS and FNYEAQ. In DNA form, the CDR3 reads TGTGCCAGCAGCTTAGTGGCACAGGGGAATTCACCCCTCCACTTT. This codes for CASSLVAQGNSPLHF.